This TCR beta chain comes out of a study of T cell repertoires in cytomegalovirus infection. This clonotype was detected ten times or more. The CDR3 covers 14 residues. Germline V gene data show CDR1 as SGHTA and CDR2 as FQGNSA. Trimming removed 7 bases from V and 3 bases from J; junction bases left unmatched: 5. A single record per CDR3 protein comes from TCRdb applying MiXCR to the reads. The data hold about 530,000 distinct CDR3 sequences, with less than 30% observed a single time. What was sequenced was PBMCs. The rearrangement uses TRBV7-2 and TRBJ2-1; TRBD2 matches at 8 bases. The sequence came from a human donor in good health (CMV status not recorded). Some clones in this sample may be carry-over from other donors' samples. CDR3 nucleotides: TGTGCCAGCACACACGGGAGGGACTACAATGAGCAGTTCTTC. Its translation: CASTHGRDYNEQFF.